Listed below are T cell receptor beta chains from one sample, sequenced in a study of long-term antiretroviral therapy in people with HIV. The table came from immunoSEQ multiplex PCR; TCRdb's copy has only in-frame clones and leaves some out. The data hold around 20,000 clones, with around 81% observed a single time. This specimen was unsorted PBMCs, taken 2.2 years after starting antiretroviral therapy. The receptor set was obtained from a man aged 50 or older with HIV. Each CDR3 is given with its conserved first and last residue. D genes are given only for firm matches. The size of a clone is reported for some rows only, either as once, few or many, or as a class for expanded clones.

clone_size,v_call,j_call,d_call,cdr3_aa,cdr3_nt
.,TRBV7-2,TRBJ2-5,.,CASSSPPGHETQYF,TGTGCCAGCAGCTCGCCTCCGGGGCATGAGACCCAGTACTTC
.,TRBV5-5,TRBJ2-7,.,CASSHNPRAQTYEQYF,TGTGCCAGCAGTCACAATCCCCGGGCCCAAACCTACGAGCAGTACTTC
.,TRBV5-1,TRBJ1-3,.,CASSQTTGASGNTIYF,TGCGCCAGCAGCCAAACGACAGGCGCCTCTGGAAACACCATATATTTT
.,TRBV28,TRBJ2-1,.,CASSLRGAGRDNEQFF,TGTGCCAGCAGTTTAAGAGGGGCAGGGCGAGACAATGAGCAGTTCTTC
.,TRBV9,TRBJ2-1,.,CASRGLNEQFF,TGTGCCAGCAGGGGGCTCAATGAGCAGTTCTTC
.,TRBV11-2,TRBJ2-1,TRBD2,CASAKPLLSGSYHYNEQFF,TGTGCCAGCGCTAAACCCCTCCTTAGCGGGAGTTACCACTACAATGAGCAGTTCTTC
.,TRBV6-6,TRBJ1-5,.,CASSYGPGGNQPQHF,TGTGCCAGCAGTTACGGGCCCGGGGGCAATCAGCCCCAGCATTTT
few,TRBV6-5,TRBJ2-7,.,CASSLDRTAYEQYF,TGTGCCAGCAGTTTAGATCGGACAGCCTACGAGCAGTACTTC
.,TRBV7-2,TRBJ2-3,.,CASSLEWGAGTDTQYF,TGTGCCAGCAGCTTAGAATGGGGGGCAGGCACAGATACGCAGTATTTT
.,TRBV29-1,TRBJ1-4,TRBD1,CSVVEPGQGNEKLFF,TGCAGCGTGGTTGAGCCGGGACAGGGGAATGAAAAACTGTTTTTT
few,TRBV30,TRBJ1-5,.,CAWRYPLGAQPQHF,TGTGCCTGGAGGTACCCCCTGGGGGCACAGCCCCAGCATTTT
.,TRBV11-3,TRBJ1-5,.,CASSRTGTCDQPQHF,TGTGCCAGCAGCCGCACTGGGACTTGTGATCAGCCCCAGCATTTT
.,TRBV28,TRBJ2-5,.,CASNLGAGLQETQYF,TGTGCCAGCAATCTTGGGGCAGGGTTACAAGAGACCCAGTACTTC
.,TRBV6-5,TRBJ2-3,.,CASSSYWNTQYF,TGTGCCAGCAGTTCCTATTGGAATACGCAGTATTTT
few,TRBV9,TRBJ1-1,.,CASSVAGVGGEAFF,TGTGCCAGCAGCGTAGCTGGGGTAGGGGGGGAAGCTTTCTTT
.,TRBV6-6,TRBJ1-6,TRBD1,CASRYRDRDSPLHF,TGTGCCAGCAGATACCGGGACAGGGATTCACCCCTCCACTTT
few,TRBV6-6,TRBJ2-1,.,CASSYDPISGEQFF,TGTGCCAGCAGTTACGATCCCATCTCGGGTGAGCAGTTCTTC
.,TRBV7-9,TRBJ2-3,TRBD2,CASRGEGYTDTQYF,TGTGCCAGCAGGGGGGAGGGGTACACAGATACGCAGTATTTT
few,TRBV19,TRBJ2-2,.,CASSISVRLGTGELFF,TGTGCCAGTAGTATTTCAGTAAGATTGGGGACCGGGGAGCTGTTTTTT
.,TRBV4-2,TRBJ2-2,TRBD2,CASSKGLAGSNTGELFF,TGTGCCAGCAGCAAGGGACTAGCGGGATCGAACACCGGGGAGCTGTTTTTT
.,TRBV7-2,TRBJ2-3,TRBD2,CASSFSPGLATGDTQYF,TGTGCCAGCAGCTTTTCCCCCGGACTAGCAACGGGAGATACGCAGTATTTT
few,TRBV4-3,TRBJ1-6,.,CASSRTRQGNSPLHF,TGCGCCAGCAGCCGCACTCGGCAGGGAAATTCACCCCTCCACTTT
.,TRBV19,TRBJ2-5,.,CASSVHETQYF,TGTGCCAGTAGTGTTCATGAGACCCAGTACTTC
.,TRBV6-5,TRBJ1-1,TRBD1,CASREDRRHTEAFF,TGTGCCAGCAGGGAGGACAGGAGGCACACTGAAGCTTTCTTT
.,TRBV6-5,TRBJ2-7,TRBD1,CASHRGTGAREQYF,TGTGCCAGCCATCGCGGGACAGGGGCCAGGGAGCAGTACTTC
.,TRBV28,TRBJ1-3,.,CASSTRSSGNTIYF,TGTGCCAGCAGCACCAGAAGCTCTGGAAACACCATATATTTT
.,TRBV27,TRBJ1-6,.,CASSFGQGGGSPLHF,TGTGCCAGCAGTTTCGGGCAGGGTGGGGGATCACCCCTCCACTTT
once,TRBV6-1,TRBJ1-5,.,CASRTRQSNQPQHF,TGTGCCAGCAGAACCAGACAGTCCAATCAGCCCCAGCATTTT
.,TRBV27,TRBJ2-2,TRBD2,CASRRREVNTGELFF,TGTGCCAGCCGGCGACGGGAGGTGAACACCGGGGAGCTGTTTTTT
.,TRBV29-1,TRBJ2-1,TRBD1,CSAGQGIDEQFF,TGCAGCGCGGGACAGGGTATTGATGAGCAGTTCTTC
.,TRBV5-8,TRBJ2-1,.,CASSFPYPNEQFF,TGTGCCAGCAGCTTTCCCTACCCCAATGAGCAGTTCTTC
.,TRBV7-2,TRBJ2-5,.,CASSLVTTVQETQYF,TGTGCCAGCAGCTTAGTTACGACAGTGCAAGAGACCCAGTACTTC
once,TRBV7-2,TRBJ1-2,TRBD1,CASSLDRPRGRSYGYTF,TGTGCCAGCAGCTTAGATCGTCCCAGGGGGCGTTCCTATGGCTACACCTTC
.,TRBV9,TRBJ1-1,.,CASSLQGTREAFF,TGTGCCAGCAGCCTACAGGGAACGCGTGAAGCTTTCTTT
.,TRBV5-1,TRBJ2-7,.,CASSLGRGDYEQYF,TGCGCCAGCAGCTTGGGCAGGGGAGACTACGAGCAGTACTTC
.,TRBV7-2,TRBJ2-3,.,CASTAGLAWDTQYF,TGTGCCAGCACAGCGGGCTTAGCCTGGGATACGCAGTATTTT
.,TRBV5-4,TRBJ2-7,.,CASSLGPGGPYEQYF,TGTGCCAGCAGCTTGGGCCCTGGCGGCCCTTACGAGCAGTACTTC
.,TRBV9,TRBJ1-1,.,CASRNSDTEAFF,TGTGCCAGCAGAAACTCGGACACTGAAGCTTTCTTT
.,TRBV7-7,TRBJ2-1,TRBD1,CASSLDRANEQFF,TGTGCTAGCAGCCTTGACAGGGCAAATGAGCAGTTCTTC
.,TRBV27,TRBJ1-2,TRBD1,CASSRWTGELYGYTF,TGTGCCAGCAGCCGCTGGACAGGGGAGTTATATGGCTACACCTTC
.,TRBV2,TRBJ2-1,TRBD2,CASRPQREGPEQFF,TGTGCCAGCAGGCCTCAGCGGGAGGGCCCTGAGCAGTTCTTC
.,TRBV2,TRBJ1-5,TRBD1,CASSWDRHSNQPQHF,TGTGCCAGCAGTTGGGACAGACATAGCAATCAGCCCCAGCATTTT
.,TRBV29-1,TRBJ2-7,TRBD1,CSVEGQGAYEQYF,TGCAGCGTTGAGGGACAGGGGGCCTACGAGCAGTACTTC
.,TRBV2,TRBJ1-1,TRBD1,CASSDQRDRGRAFF,TGTGCCAGCAGTGATCAGAGGGACAGGGGGCGGGCTTTCTTT
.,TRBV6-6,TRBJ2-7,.,CASSYGQAAYEQYF,TGTGCCAGCAGTTACGGCCAGGCGGCCTACGAGCAGTACTTC
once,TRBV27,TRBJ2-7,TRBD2,CASRTPRGLADYEQYF,TGTGCCAGCAGGACGCCCAGGGGACTAGCGGACTACGAGCAGTACTTC
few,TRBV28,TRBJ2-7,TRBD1,CASSLRAGGSYEQYF,TGTGCCAGCAGTTTAAGGGCAGGGGGTTCCTACGAGCAGTACTTC
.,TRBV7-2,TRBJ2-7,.,CASTWGYEQYF,TGTGCCAGCACCTGGGGCTACGAGCAGTACTTC
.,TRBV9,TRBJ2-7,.,CASSVGGMVSYEQYF,TGTGCCAGCAGCGTTGGCGGGATGGTCTCCTACGAGCAGTACTTC
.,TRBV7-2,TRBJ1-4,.,CASSSRPGEKLFF,TGTGCCAGCAGCTCCCGGCCCGGGGAAAAACTGTTTTTT
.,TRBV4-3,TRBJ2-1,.,CASSQEDVEDGNEQFF,TGCGCCAGCAGCCAAGAGGATGTGGAGGACGGCAATGAGCAGTTCTTC
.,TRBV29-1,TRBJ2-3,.,CSVEQTWGQYF,TGCAGCGTTGAGCAAACGTGGGGGCAGTATTTT
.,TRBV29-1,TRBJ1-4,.,CSVSGGEKLFF,TGCAGCGTTTCGGGGGGCGAAAAACTGTTTTTT
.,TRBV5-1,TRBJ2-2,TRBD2,CASSSSLAGGNTGELFF,TGCGCCAGCAGCTCTTCACTAGCGGGAGGAAATACCGGGGAGCTGTTTTTT
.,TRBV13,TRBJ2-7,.,CASSLGGAHEQYF,TGTGCCAGCAGCTTAGGGGGGGCCCACGAGCAGTACTTC